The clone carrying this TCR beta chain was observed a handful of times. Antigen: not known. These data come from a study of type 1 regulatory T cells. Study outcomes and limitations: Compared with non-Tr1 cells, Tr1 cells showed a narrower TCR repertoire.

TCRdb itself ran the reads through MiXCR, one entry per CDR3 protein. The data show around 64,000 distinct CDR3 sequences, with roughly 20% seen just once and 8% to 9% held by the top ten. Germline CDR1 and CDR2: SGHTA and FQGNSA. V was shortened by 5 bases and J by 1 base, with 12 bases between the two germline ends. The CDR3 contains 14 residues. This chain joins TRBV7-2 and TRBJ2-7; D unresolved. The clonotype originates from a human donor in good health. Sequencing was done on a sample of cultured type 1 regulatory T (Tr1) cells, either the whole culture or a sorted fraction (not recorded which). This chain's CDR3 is CASSLLLGSYEQYF. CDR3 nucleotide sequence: TGTGCCAGCAGCCTCTTGTTGGGGTCCTACGAGCAGTACTTC.